This is a list of T cell receptor beta chains from one sample in a study of blood T cell repertoires in COVID-19. Profiled with immunoSEQ multiplex PCR; TCRdb holds only in-frame clones, not every one. There are 200,000 to 250,000 clones in the sample; 65% to 90% occur only once, and about 8.2% lies in the top ten. Material for sequencing was PBMCs or T cells enriched from blood (not recorded which). The receptors here all came from a woman aged 50 to 60 with acute COVID-19. The CDR3 runs from the conserved cysteine through the conserved F or W. D genes are given only for firm matches. For some rows the clone size is stated as once, few or many, or as a class when expanded; others skip it.

CDR3nt | CDR3aa | abundance | v_gene | d_gene | j_gene
TGTGCCAGCAGTGGAAATAGATTGGATACGCAGTATTTT | CASSGNRLDTQYF | NA | TRBV2 | NA | TRBJ2-3
TGTGCCAGCAGCTCACCGAGGGCGGCCTATAATTCACCCCTCCACTTT | CASSSPRAAYNSPLHF | NA | TRBV7-2 | NA | TRBJ1-6
TGTGCCATCAGTGAGTCTAACAGGGGGCAGGCCTATGGCTACACCTTC | CAISESNRGQAYGYTF | NA | TRBV10-3 | TRBD1 | TRBJ1-2
TGTGCCAGCACAACAGCTTTATCCTACGAGCAGTACTTC | CASTTALSYEQYF | NA | TRBV12-3/TRBV12-4 | NA | TRBJ2-7
TGTGCCAGCAGCTGGGAGGGTAATGAGCAGTTCTTC | CASSWEGNEQFF | NA | TRBV7-9 | TRBD2 | TRBJ2-1
TGTGCCAGTAGGACGACAACAGGGCGAGCCCGTTATGGCTACACCTTC | CASRTTTGRARYGYTF | NA | TRBV19 | NA | TRBJ1-2
TGTGCCAGCAGCTTAGACAGGGGGAACGCTGAAGCTTTCTTT | CASSLDRGNAEAFF | few | TRBV11-2 | TRBD1 | TRBJ1-1
TGTGCCAGCAGCGATGGGACAGTTGGTCAGCCCCAGCATTTT | CASSDGTVGQPQHF | once | TRBV2 | TRBD1 | TRBJ1-5
TGTGCCAGCAGCGGGCGGTTCACCGGGAGCTCTGGAAACACCATATATTTT | CASSGRFTGSSGNTIYF | NA | TRBV7-8 | NA | TRBJ1-3
TGTGGGACACTCTCCTACAATGAGCAGTTCTTC | CGTLSYNEQFF | NA | TRBV19 | NA | TRBJ2-1
TGTGCCAGTAGTCCGTGGACAGGGAGTAACAATGAGCAGTTCTTC | CASSPWTGSNNEQFF | NA | TRBV19 | TRBD1 | TRBJ2-1
TGTGCCAGCAGCCCGACAGGTTCCAACACCATATATTTT | CASSPTGSNTIYF | NA | TRBV5-6 | NA | TRBJ1-3
TGTGCCAGCAGCTTACGAGGACTAGCGGGGGGGCGGGATGAGCAGTTCTTC | CASSLRGLAGGRDEQFF | few | TRBV6-2/TRBV6-3 | TRBD2 | TRBJ2-1
TGCGCCAGCAGCCAAGGTCACTGGGGGCTCAACACTGAAGCTTTCTTT | CASSQGHWGLNTEAFF | NA | TRBV4-3 | NA | TRBJ1-1
TGCAGTGCTAGAGATGGGGCCCCAGCTTTCTTT | CSARDGAPAFF | NA | TRBV20-1 | NA | TRBJ1-1
TGCGCCAGCAGCTTCGAAGGAGGGGGACAGGGAAACACCATATATTTT | CASSFEGGGQGNTIYF | NA | TRBV5-1 | TRBD1 | TRBJ1-3
TGCAGCGCCTCGACAGGGGATCAGCCCCAGCATTTT | CSASTGDQPQHF | NA | TRBV29-1 | TRBD1 | TRBJ1-5
TGTGCCAGCAGCTTACTAGGGGGAGGGACCGGGGAGCTGTTTTTT | CASSLLGGGTGELFF | NA | TRBV7-3 | NA | TRBJ2-2
TGTGCCAGCAGCTTCGCGACAGGGCACGAGCAGTTCTTC | CASSFATGHEQFF | NA | TRBV11-3 | TRBD1 | TRBJ2-1
TGTGCCAGCAGTTTGGGGACACCCGAACGTCAGCCCCAGCATTTT | CASSLGTPERQPQHF | NA | TRBV27 | NA | TRBJ1-5
TGCGCCAGCAGCCCCAGGGGGCCGAACACCGGGGAGCTGTTTTTT | CASSPRGPNTGELFF | NA | TRBV5-1 | TRBD1 | TRBJ2-2
TGTGCCAGCAAGAATCCGGGACTAGCGGGAGTTTACGAGCAGTACTTC | CASKNPGLAGVYEQYF | NA | TRBV2 | TRBD2 | TRBJ2-7
TGCAGCGTTGACCTCCTTGGCCCAGATACGCAGTATTTT | CSVDLLGPDTQYF | NA | TRBV29-1 | NA | TRBJ2-3
TGTGCCAGCAGTTTGGGACAGAACTATGGCTACACCTTC | CASSLGQNYGYTF | NA | TRBV7-9 | TRBD1 | TRBJ1-2
TGCGCCAGCAGCCAAGAAGGGGCCAAAGAGACCCAGTACTTC | CASSQEGAKETQYF | NA | TRBV4-3 | NA | TRBJ2-5
TGTGCCAGCAGCACTTCGGGGGGGCACCCGCCCCAGCATTTT | CASSTSGGHPPQHF | few | TRBV9 | NA | TRBJ1-5
TGTGCCAGCAGTTCAGGGGGTGGCTACACCTTC | CASSSGGGYTF | once | TRBV12-3/TRBV12-4 | TRBD1 | TRBJ1-2
TGCGCCAGCAGCTTGAAAGAGGTAGCTGAAGCTTTCTTT | CASSLKEVAEAFF | NA | TRBV5-1 | NA | TRBJ1-1
TGTGCCAGCAGCCTACAGGGGACGGGGAACACTGAAGCTTTCTTT | CASSLQGTGNTEAFF | few | TRBV6-5 | TRBD1 | TRBJ1-1
TGTGCCAGCAGCTTGGCGGCAGGGGCCTATGGCTACACCTTC | CASSLAAGAYGYTF | NA | TRBV5-5 | NA | TRBJ1-2
TGTGCCAGCAGCGACATGAAGACAGGTGGGGAGACCCAGTACTTC | CASSDMKTGGETQYF | NA | TRBV7-9 | NA | TRBJ2-5
TGTGCCAGTAGTATAGCACCGGGACAGGGCTCCTACGAGCAGTACTTC | CASSIAPGQGSYEQYF | NA | TRBV19 | TRBD1 | TRBJ2-7
TGTGCCAGCAAGGGGGATTACAGGGGACCCTACAATGAGCAGTTCTTC | CASKGDYRGPYNEQFF | NA | TRBV7-9 | TRBD1 | TRBJ2-1
TGTGCTAGTGGTTCCCTTAACGGGGGGCAAGGCTACACCTTC | CASGSLNGGQGYTF | few | TRBV12-5 | NA | TRBJ1-2
TGTGCCAGTAGTTCGGGCTTCCAGGGAACAGAGACCCAGTACTTC | CASSSGFQGTETQYF | NA | TRBV19 | NA | TRBJ2-5
TGCAGCGTTGAAGACCAGGGATTAGGTGGCTACACCTTC | CSVEDQGLGGYTF | NA | TRBV29-1 | NA | TRBJ1-2
TGTGCCAGCAGACGACCAGGGGGAGGCTACACCTTC | CASRRPGGGYTF | NA | TRBV12-3/TRBV12-4 | TRBD1 | TRBJ1-2
TGTGCCAGCAGCGGGGGACTAGCGGGGGCTGCCGGGGAGCTGTTTTTT | CASSGGLAGAAGELFF | NA | TRBV9 | TRBD2 | TRBJ2-2
TGTGCCAGCAGGAATGGAACAGGGATTCAGGGCTACACCTTC | CASRNGTGIQGYTF | NA | TRBV7-9 | NA | TRBJ1-2
TGTGCCAGCAGCGTAACTAGCGGGGGGGCTCGGACCGGGGAGCTGTTTTTT | CASSVTSGGARTGELFF | NA | TRBV9 | TRBD2 | TRBJ2-2
TGTGCCAGCAGCTTAAAAGGGGACACTGAAGCTTTCTTT | CASSLKGDTEAFF | NA | TRBV11-2 | NA | TRBJ1-1
TGTGCCAGCAGTGTCCCAGTCGGGGTGGGGAGTTATGGCTACACCTTC | CASSVPVGVGSYGYTF | once | TRBV2 | NA | TRBJ1-2
TGCGCCAGCAGCCAAGATGGTGGTACCGGTGAGCAGTTCTTC | CASSQDGGTGEQFF | few | TRBV4-3 | NA | TRBJ2-1
TGTGCCAGCAGCTTAGCGGGCCTCAGGGTACATAATTCACCCCTCCACTTT | CASSLAGLRVHNSPLHF | NA | TRBV7-9 | NA | TRBJ1-6
TGCGCCAGCGACTGGTCGCAGCAGGGTGTGGACGAGCAGTACTTC | CASDWSQQGVDEQYF | NA | TRBV5-1 | NA | TRBJ2-7
TGTGCCTGGAGTGTCGGGGGGAACTCCTACGAGCAGTACTTC | CAWSVGGNSYEQYF | NA | TRBV30 | TRBD2 | TRBJ2-7
TGCGCCAGCAGGGCAGGGGGAAACGAGCAGTACTTC | CASRAGGNEQYF | NA | TRBV10-2 | TRBD1 | TRBJ2-7
TGTGCCAGCAGTGAACAGGGTTTACAGGGGACCCCTTCACCCCTCCACTTT | CASSEQGLQGTPSPLHF | NA | TRBV2 | TRBD1 | TRBJ1-6
TGCGCCAGCGCCCGAGGAGCGGGGCTGAACACCGGGGAGCTGTTTTTT | CASARGAGLNTGELFF | NA | TRBV5-1 | TRBD2 | TRBJ2-2
TGTGCCAGCAGCTTAGGCCCAGGGTCCGGGAACACTGAAGCTTTCTTT | CASSLGPGSGNTEAFF | NA | TRBV7-6 | NA | TRBJ1-1
TGTGCCAGCAGCTTAGGGCCCCAACATTCACCCCTCCACTTT | CASSLGPQHSPLHF | NA | TRBV7-2 | NA | TRBJ1-6
TGTGCCAGCAGCCAAGGTCCCACTAGTAATGAAAAACTGTTTTTT | CASSQGPTSNEKLFF | NA | TRBV3-1/TRBV3-2 | NA | TRBJ1-4
TGTGCCAGCAGCTTCTACAGGGAAATAAACTATGGCTACACCTTC | CASSFYREINYGYTF | NA | TRBV5-6 | NA | TRBJ1-2
TGTGCCAGCAGTGAACTAGCGGGGGGGCCGGATACGCAGTATTTT | CASSELAGGPDTQYF | NA | TRBV2 | TRBD2 | TRBJ2-3
TGTGCCAGCAGCTCCAGGGGGCTTTTCAACTCCTACGAGCAGTACTTC | CASSSRGLFNSYEQYF | NA | TRBV5-6 | TRBD1 | TRBJ2-7
TGTGCCAGCAGCCGCACAGGGATGACTGAAGCTTTCTTT | CASSRTGMTEAFF | once | TRBV7-9 | NA | TRBJ1-1
TGTGCCAGCAGTTTATCGGGGTCCTCCTACGAGCAGTACTTC | CASSLSGSSYEQYF | NA | TRBV6-5 | NA | TRBJ2-7
TGTGCCAGCAGCACAGGGGTTGAGGGCTACACCTTC | CASSTGVEGYTF | NA | TRBV3-1/TRBV3-2 | TRBD1 | TRBJ1-2
TGTGCCAGCAGCCGCGGGGGGGCAGAAGAGACCCAGTACTTC | CASSRGGAEETQYF | NA | TRBV5-4 | TRBD2 | TRBJ2-5